This T cell receptor (beta chain) was retrieved from a study of CD8 T cells in ankylosing spondylitis. Germline CDR1 is LGHDT and CDR2 is YNNKEL (reference sequence). CDR3 length: 12 amino acids. V lost 2 bases and J 5 bases, leaving 6 bases between the germline ends. Findings of the study overall: Blood from ankylosing spondylitis patients appeared to carry a characteristic roughly 8-variant TCR beta motif.

One entry per CDR3 protein results from TCRdb running MiXCR on the 5' RACE reads. The sample shows about 240,000 distinct CDR3 sequences, roughly 10% of them seen only once. There are many counts of this clonotype. Its antigen is as yet unknown. This sequence joins TRBV3-1 and TRBJ1-2; no firm D call. Sequencing was performed on blood, either unsorted or a sorted T cell fraction (not recorded which). The clonotype was recovered from a male donor with ankylosing spondylitis or in good health (not recorded which). This CDR3 reads CASSQYQYGYTF. The CDR3 DNA reads TGTGCCAGCAGCCAATACCAGTATGGCTACACCTTC.